The next 31 T cell receptor beta chains were all read from a single sample in a study of blood T cell repertoires in COVID-19. Clones were sequenced by immunoSEQ multiplex PCR, and TCRdb holds only the in-frame ones, with some missing. This table holds around 190,000 clones, roughly 86% found once. Sequencing was performed on peripheral blood. These receptors originate from a young man with active or convalescent COVID-19.

This chain links TRBV5-6 with TRBJ1-1; D is ambiguous. Trimming left V 5 bases short and J 0 bases short, with 14 bases between. Germline assignment: CDR1 SGHDT and CDR2 YYEEEE. There are 15 residues in the CDR3. The CDR3 DNA reads TGTGCCAGCAGTCAGCTGACAAGCATGAACACTGAAGCTTTCTTT. It is translated as CASSQLTSMNTEAFF.

The V gene is TRBV5-4, the J gene TRBJ1-1; D uncertain. CDR3 length: 13 residues. Trimming took 4 bases from V and 5 from J, leaving 12 bases between them. CDR1 and CDR2 from the germline V gene are SGHNT and YYREEE (reference sequence). The CDR3 loop is CASSPGLDTEAFF. Written as DNA, the CDR3 is TGTGCCAGCAGCCCCGGACTTGATACTGAAGCTTTCTTT. The whole variable domain, filled in from reference TRBV5-4 and TRBJ1-1, reads ETGVTQSPTHLIKTRGQQVTLRCSSQSGHNTVSWYQQALGQGPQFIFQYYREEENGRGNFPPRFSGLQFPNYSSELNVNALELDDSALYLCASSPGLDTEAFFGQGTRLTVV.

The CDR3 reads CASSEAGTSGGGGEQYF. The DNA of the CDR3 is TGTGCCAGCAGTGAAGCAGGGACTAGCGGGGGAGGAGGCGAGCAGTACTTC. The chain carries TRBV6-1 and TRBJ2-7; TRBD2 agrees at 14 bases. Trimming cost V 0 bases and J 6 bases; bases outside gene matches: 7. Looked up from germline, CDR1 is MNHNS and CDR2 is SASEGT. This CDR3 region has 17 residues.

The J gene is TRBJ1-1, the V gene TRBV5-1; 7 bases align to TRBD1. After removal of 4 bases from V and 0 bases from J, the junction contained 21 bases not matched to a gene. The CDR3 totals 20 residues. CDR1 is SGHRS and CDR2 is YFSETQ in the germline V gene. The CDR3 region has the DNA TGCGCCAGCAGCACCGGACAGGCCTTCGGGCCCGGTAGGGTGAACACTGAAGCTTTCTTT. Amino acid sequence: CASSTGQAFGPGRVNTEAFF.

The J gene is TRBJ1-1, the V gene TRBV10-3; D gene uncertain. The V gene lost 0 bases and the J gene lost 0 bases, with 8 bases spanning the gap. The CDR3 is 15 amino acids. The germline V gene encodes CDR1 ENHRY and CDR2 SYGVKD. CDR3 coding DNA: TGTGCCATCAGTGAGTCGTCCGGTTTGAACACTGAAGCTTTCTTT. Protein product: CAISESSGLNTEAFF.

CDR3 loop: CASSPRQGSYEQYF. The DNA for the CDR3 is TGTGCCAGCAGCCCCCGACAGGGTTCCTACGAGCAGTACTTC. This chain connects TRBV3-1 (or the pseudogene TRBV3-2) to TRBJ2-7; 7 bases line up with TRBD1. The V gene end was trimmed by 4 bases and the J gene end by 1 base; junction bases not matched to a gene: 4. This CDR3 contains 14 residues. CDR1 LGHDT and CDR2 YNNKEL come from the germline V gene (reference sequence).

This sequence joins TRBV6-5 and TRBJ1-1, with TRBD1 matching over 8 bases. The CDR3 has 15 residues. The V and J ends lost 5 bases and 1 base, in that order; junction bases with no gene match: 6. In germline, CDR1 is MNHEY, CDR2 SVGAGI. The CDR3: CASSKSGGSNTEAFF. The CDR3 DNA sequence: TGTGCCAGCAGTAAATCAGGGGGCTCGAACACTGAAGCTTTCTTT.

This clone was counted between two and nine times. V is TRBV9 and J is TRBJ2-3; 7 bases fit TRBD2. Germline assignment: CDR1 SGDLS and CDR2 YYNGEE. This CDR3 has 15 amino acids. V dropped 0 bases and J dropped 5; count of bases not matched to a gene: 6. CDR3 coding DNA: TGTGCCAGCAGCGTAGTGGCGGGGGATGGAGATACGCAGTATTTT. This encodes CASSVVAGDGDTQYF.

The genes are TRBV6-5 and TRBJ2-7, with 7 bases matching TRBD1. V shed 7 bases, J shed 4 bases, and the junction held 13 bases outside the gene matches. CDR1 and CDR2 (germline): MNHEY, SVGAGI. The CDR3 length is 15 residues. For the CDR3, the DNA is TGTGCCAGCATCAGAACATTGACAGGGTCATACGAGCAGTACTTC. It is translated as CASIRTLTGSYEQYF.

The chain links TRBV19 to TRBJ2-5; TRBD2 matches 9 bases. The CDR3 contains 12 residues. Looked up from germline, CDR1 is LNHDA and CDR2 is SQIVND (reference sequence). V trimming: 8 bases; J trimming: 5 bases; junction bases outside the gene matches: 3. The CDR3 sequence: CASGTSRETQYF. DNA for the CDR3: TGTGCCAGTGGGACTAGCAGGGAGACCCAGTACTTC.

This chain joins TRBV7-2 and TRBJ2-1; D is undetermined. Deletions cut 0 bases from V and 6 bases from J, with 9 bases between. CDR1 SGHTA and CDR2 FQGNSA come from the germline V gene. The CDR3 has 14 residues. DNA of the CDR3: TGTGCCAGCAGCTTAGCCCTCGAGCTCAATGAGCAGTTCTTC. It is translated as CASSLALELNEQFF.

The chain carries TRBV2 and TRBJ1-1; no firm D call. V lost 5 bases, J lost 1 base, and 20 bases lay in between. The CDR3 is 17 amino acids. Germline V gives CDR1 SNHLY, CDR2 FYNNEI. The chain's CDR3 is CASSIRYQVPTNTEAFF. In DNA, the CDR3 is TGTGCCAGCAGTATCCGCTACCAGGTCCCGACGAACACTGAAGCTTTCTTT.

The V call is TRBV5-6, the J call TRBJ1-2, with D possibly matching TRBD1 (6 bases). CDR1 is SGHDT and CDR2 is YYEEEE in the germline V gene. This CDR3 is 12 amino acids long. Deletions cut 4 bases from V and 8 bases from J, with 12 bases between. CDR3 sequence reads: CASSPTGRGYTF. The CDR3 DNA reads as TGTGCCAGCAGCCCGACAGGCCGCGGCTACACCTTC.

The chain uses TRBV4-3 and TRBJ2-3; TRBD2 aligns across 11 bases. Germline V gene sequence: CDR1 LGHNA, CDR2 YSLEER. Unmatched junction bases numbered 11, after V lost 0 bases and J lost 3 bases. CDR3 length: 19 amino acids. For the CDR3, the DNA is TGCGCCAGCAGCCAAGAGTATGGTAGCGGGAGGGCTCGTACAGATACGCAGTATTTT. Amino acid sequence: CASSQEYGSGRARTDTQYF.

This chain joins TRBV7-9 and TRBJ1-1; D is unclear. Germline V lookup: CDR1 SEHNR, CDR2 FQNEAQ (reference sequence). The V end lost 7 bases, the J end lost 11 bases, and 11 bases lay between the germline ends. The CDR3 has 10 amino acids. The DNA of the CDR3 is TGTGCCAGCACCCAAGAGAGGGCTTTCTTT. Protein sequence: CASTQERAFF. The entire variable domain, with the rest obtained from reference TRBV7-9 and TRBJ1-1, is as follows: DTGVSQNPRHKITKRGQNVTFRCDPISEHNRLYWYRQTLGQGPEFLTYFQNEAQLEKSRLLSDRFSAERPKGSFSTLEIQRTEQGDSAMYLCASTQERAFFGQGTRLTVV.

This chain uses TRBV9 with TRBJ2-3; TRBD2 agrees at 10 bases. The germline gives CDR1 SGDLS, CDR2 YYNGEE. This CDR3 has 16 residues. V shed 3 bases and J 0 bases; nucleotides not matched to a gene: 4. The CDR3 sequence: CASSGKLAGSTDTQYF. CDR3 in DNA: TGTGCCAGCAGCGGGAAACTAGCGGGGAGCACAGATACGCAGTATTTT.

The chain links TRBV9 to TRBJ2-1; 11 bases map to TRBD2. Germline V gene sequence: CDR1 SGDLS, CDR2 YYNGEE. J lost 8 bases, V lost 5 bases, and 9 bases had no gene match. The CDR3 sequence is 15 residues long. CDR3 in amino acids: CASSGPGLAEHEQFF. The CDR3 region has the DNA TGTGCCAGCAGTGGCCCGGGACTAGCGGAGCATGAGCAGTTCTTC.

The chain carries TRBV11-2 and TRBJ2-5, with D possibly matching TRBD2 (6 bases). Per the germline V gene, CDR1 is SGHAT and CDR2 is FQNNGV. V lost 11 bases, J lost 2 bases, and 21 bases lay in between. The length of the CDR3 is 15 residues. The CDR3 sequence: CASEDTREFQETQYF. CDR3 DNA: TGTGCCTCCGAAGACACCCGGGAGTTTCAAGAGACCCAGTACTTC.

This clone was recorded once. The V and J genes are TRBV5-1 and TRBJ2-3; TRBD2 matches at 9 bases. Losses at the gene ends were 2 bases for V and 5 bases for J; bases not matched to a gene: 12. The CDR3 is made up of 17 amino acids. Germline V gene lookup returns CDR1 SGHRS and CDR2 YFSETQ. The CDR3 loop reads CASSFGLAGGPGDTQYF. CDR3 DNA: TGCGCCAGCAGCTTTGGTCTGGCGGGAGGGCCAGGAGATACGCAGTATTTT.

V is TRBV6-5 and J is TRBJ1-2; 7 bases are shared with TRBD1. Germline CDR1 is MNHEY and CDR2 is SVGAGI. The trim removed 5 bases at V and 8 bases at J, leaving 11 bases unmatched. The CDR3 totals 14 residues. The CDR3 reads CASSPGTVIGGYTF. The CDR3 DNA reads TGTGCCAGCAGTCCAGGGACAGTCATCGGGGGCTACACCTTC.

The chain recombines TRBV3-1 (or the pseudogene TRBV3-2) with TRBJ2-4, with 9 bases aligning to TRBD1. CDR1 and CDR2 from the germline V gene are LGHDT and YNNKEL (reference sequence). J was trimmed by 6 bases and V by 3 bases; bases with no gene match: 3. The CDR3 sequence is 14 residues long. Here the CDR3 DNA reads TGTGCCAGCAGCCACGGACAGGGGTTAAACATTCAGTACTTC. Translation: CASSHGQGLNIQYF.

The table lists this clone with a count of one. The CDR3 region has the DNA TGTGCCAGCAGCCAAGAGGCTAGCGGGAGTACCGAGCAGTACTTC. This gives the protein CASSQEASGSTEQYF. The rearrangement links TRBV3-1 (or the pseudogene TRBV3-2) to TRBJ2-7, with 10 bases identical to TRBD2. This CDR3 is 15 amino acids long. With V trimmed by 0 bases and J by 6 bases, 5 bases remained unmatched. Germline CDR1 reads LGHDT; CDR2 reads YNNKEL (reference sequence).

The chain links TRBV6-6 to TRBJ2-1, with a weak D call TRBD1 (6 bases). V shed 2 bases and J shed 0 bases, with 8 bases lying between them. Germline V lookup: CDR1 MNHNY, CDR2 SVGAGI (reference sequence). The CDR3 contains 15 residues. CDR3 sequence (DNA): TGTGCCAGCAGTTACCAGGGGAGCTCCTACAATGAGCAGTTCTTC. Translation: CASSYQGSSYNEQFF.

The chain uses TRBV28 and TRBJ2-5; D remains unclear. There are 14 residues in the CDR3. From germline, CDR1 is MDHEN and CDR2 SYDVKM. With 2 bases removed from V and 0 bases from J, the gap between germline ends came to 7 bases. CDR3 nucleotide sequence: TGTGCCAGCAGTTTAGTCGGGTACCAAGAGACCCAGTACTTC. Translation: CASSLVGYQETQYF.

The rearrangement links TRBV5-4 to TRBJ1-6; tentative D call: TRBD1 (6 bases). This CDR3 is built from 13 residues. V was cut by 4 bases and J by 7 bases, with 9 bases left in between. Germline V CDR1 and CDR2: SGHNT, YYREEE (reference sequence). CDR3 nucleotide sequence: TGTGCCAGCAGCATGGACAGAAATTCACCCCTCCACTTT. Its translation: CASSMDRNSPLHF. The whole variable domain, filled in from reference TRBV5-4 and TRBJ1-6, reads ETGVTQSPTHLIKTRGQQVTLRCSSQSGHNTVSWYQQALGQGPQFIFQYYREEENGRGNFPPRFSGLQFPNYSSELNVNALELDDSALYLCASSMDRNSPLHFGNGTRLTVT.

CDR3 loop: CAWIPRGNEKLFF. The CDR3 DNA is TGTGCCTGGATCCCCAGGGGGAATGAAAAACTGTTTTTT. The chain uses TRBV30 and TRBJ1-4, with 7 positions matching TRBD1. Trimming cost V 4 bases and J 5 bases; bases outside gene matches: 4. Germline V gives CDR1 GTSNPN, CDR2 SVGIG (reference sequence). This CDR3 region has 13 residues.

V and J are TRBV5-5 and TRBJ1-1; D unresolved. The CDR3 covers 14 residues. V lost 3 bases to trimming and J lost 6 bases, with 15 bases between them. CDR1 is SGHKS and CDR2 is YYEKEE in the germline V gene (reference sequence). The CDR3 protein is CASSSLTQIAEAFF. The CDR3 DNA sequence: TGTGCCAGCAGCTCCCTCACACAGATAGCTGAAGCTTTCTTT.

The V gene is TRBV29-1, the J gene TRBJ1-1; D may be TRBD1 (5 bases). The CDR3 is 13 amino acids. The V gene's germline CDR1 is SQVTM and CDR2 ANQGSEA. The CDR3 spells CTFNSGGGTEAFF. Here the CDR3 DNA reads TGCACCTTCAACTCCGGGGGAGGAACTGAAGCTTTCTTT. The variable domain in full, completed from reference TRBV29-1 and TRBJ1-1, reads SAVISQKPSRDICQRGTSLTIQCQVDSQVTMMFWYRQQPGQSLTLIATANQGSEATYESGFVIDKFPISRPNLTFSTLTVSNMSPEDSSIYLCTFNSGGGTEAFFGQGTRLTVV.

The chain recombines TRBV25-1 with TRBJ1-6, with 7 bases aligning to TRBD1. This CDR3 is built from 13 residues. The V gene end was trimmed by 9 bases and the J gene end by 6 bases; junction bases not matched to a gene: 5. Germline lookup yields CDR1 MGHDK and CDR2 SYGVNS. CDR3 amino acids: CASMGQFNSPLHF. CDR3 in DNA: TGTGCCAGTATGGGACAGTTTAATTCACCCCTCCACTTT.

J is TRBJ1-1 and V is TRBV12-3 or TRBV12-4, with 7 positions matching TRBD1. There are 13 residues in the CDR3. With V trimmed by 4 bases and J by 1 base, 0 bases remained unmatched. The CDR3 reads CASSWDRNTEAFF. DNA of the CDR3: TGTGCCAGCAGTTGGGACAGGAACACTGAAGCTTTCTTT.

The chain recombines TRBV9 with TRBJ1-3; D gene ambiguous. CDR1 is SGDLS and CDR2 is YYNGEE in the germline V gene. The germline V and J ends were trimmed by 3 bases and 0 bases, with 7 bases remaining between them. The CDR3 length is 14 residues. DNA of the CDR3: TGTGCCAGCAGCGGCGACAACTCTGGAAACACCATATATTTT. Protein sequence: CASSGDNSGNTIYF.